The T cell receptor (beta chain) under discussion was sequenced for a study of T-cell reconstitution after alpha-beta-depleted transplantation in children. This clonotype was picked up many times. Trimming took off 3 bases at V and 2 bases at J, with 11 bases between the two ends. The CDR3 totals 15 residues. In germline, CDR1 is LGHNA, CDR2 YNFKEQ. Unique molecular identifiers were used to barcode this TCRbeta library. TCRdb processed the PCR reads anew with MiXCR; each CDR3 protein has one entry. The table lists about 240,000 distinct CDR3 sequences, about 11% of them singletons. The sequence was obtained from a human donor who donated a stem cell graft to a child with acute lymphoblastic leukemia. The rearrangement uses TRBV4-2 and TRBJ2-1; unclear D gene. The sample in question was PBMCs from the stem cell graft donor, obtained from the stem cell graft. The CDR3 loop reads CASSQGTDTYNEQFF. The CDR3 nucleotides read TGTGCCAGCAGCCAGGGAACAGATACCTACAATGAGCAGTTCTTC.